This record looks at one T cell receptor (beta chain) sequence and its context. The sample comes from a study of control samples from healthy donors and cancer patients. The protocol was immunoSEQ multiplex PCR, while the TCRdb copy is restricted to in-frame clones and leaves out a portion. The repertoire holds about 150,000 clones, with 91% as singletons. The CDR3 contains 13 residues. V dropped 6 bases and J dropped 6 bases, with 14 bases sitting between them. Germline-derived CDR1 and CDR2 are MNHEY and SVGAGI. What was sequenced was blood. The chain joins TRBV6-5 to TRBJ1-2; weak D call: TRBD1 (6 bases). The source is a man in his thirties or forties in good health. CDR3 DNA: TGTGCCAGCAGGCACGGGACACAAGATGGCTACACCTTC. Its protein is CASRHGTQDGYTF.